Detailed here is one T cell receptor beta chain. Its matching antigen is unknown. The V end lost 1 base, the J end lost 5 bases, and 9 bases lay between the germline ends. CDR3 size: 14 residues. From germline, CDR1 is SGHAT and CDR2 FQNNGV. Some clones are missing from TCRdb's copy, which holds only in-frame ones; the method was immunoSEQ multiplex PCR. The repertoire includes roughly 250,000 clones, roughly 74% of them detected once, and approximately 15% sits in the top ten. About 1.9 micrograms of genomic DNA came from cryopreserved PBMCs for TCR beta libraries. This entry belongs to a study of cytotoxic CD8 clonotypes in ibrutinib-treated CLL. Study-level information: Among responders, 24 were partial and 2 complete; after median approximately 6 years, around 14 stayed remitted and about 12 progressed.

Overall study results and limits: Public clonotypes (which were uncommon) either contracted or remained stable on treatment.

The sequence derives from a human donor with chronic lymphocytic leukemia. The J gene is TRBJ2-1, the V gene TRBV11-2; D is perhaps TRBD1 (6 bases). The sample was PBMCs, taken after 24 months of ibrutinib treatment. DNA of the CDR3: TGTGCCAGCAGCTTAGCCTACAGGGACAATGAGCAGTTCTTC. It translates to CASSLAYRDNEQFF.